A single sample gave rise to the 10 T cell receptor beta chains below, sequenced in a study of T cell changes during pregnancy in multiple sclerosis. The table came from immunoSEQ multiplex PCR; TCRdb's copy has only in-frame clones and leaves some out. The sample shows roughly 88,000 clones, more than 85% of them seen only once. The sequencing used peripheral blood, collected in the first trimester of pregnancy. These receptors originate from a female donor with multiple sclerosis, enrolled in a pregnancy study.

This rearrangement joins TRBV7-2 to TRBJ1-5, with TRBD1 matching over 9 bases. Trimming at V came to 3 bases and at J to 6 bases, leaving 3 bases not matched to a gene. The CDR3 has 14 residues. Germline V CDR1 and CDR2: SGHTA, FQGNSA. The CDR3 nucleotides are TGTGCCAGCAGCTTTACAGGGGGCCCTCAGCCCCAGCATTTT. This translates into CASSFTGGPQPQHF.

CDR3 sequence: CASSPRRGGPSYEQYF. The CDR3 nucleotides are TGTGCCAGCTCACCACGTCGGGGTGGACCCTCCTACGAGCAGTACTTC. This chain links TRBV18 with TRBJ2-7, with D possibly TRBD2 on 5 matching bases. V lost 1 base, J lost 0 bases, and 13 bases lay in between. This CDR3 is 16 amino acids long. Germline V gene data show CDR1 as KGHSH and CDR2 as LQKENI.

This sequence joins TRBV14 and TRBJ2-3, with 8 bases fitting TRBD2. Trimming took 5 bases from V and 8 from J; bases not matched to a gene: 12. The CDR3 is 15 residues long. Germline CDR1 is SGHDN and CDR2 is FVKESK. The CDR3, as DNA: TGTGCCAGCAGCTTAACGGGAGGGGTCGTGGGTACGCAGTATTTT. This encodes CASSLTGGVVGTQYF.

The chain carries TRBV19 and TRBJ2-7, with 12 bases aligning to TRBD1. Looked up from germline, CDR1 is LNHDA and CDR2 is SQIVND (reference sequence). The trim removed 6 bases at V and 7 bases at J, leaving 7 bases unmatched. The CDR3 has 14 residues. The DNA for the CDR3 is TGTGCCAGTAGCCCGGGACAGGGGGCCCGGGAGCAGTACTTC. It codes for CASSPGQGAREQYF.

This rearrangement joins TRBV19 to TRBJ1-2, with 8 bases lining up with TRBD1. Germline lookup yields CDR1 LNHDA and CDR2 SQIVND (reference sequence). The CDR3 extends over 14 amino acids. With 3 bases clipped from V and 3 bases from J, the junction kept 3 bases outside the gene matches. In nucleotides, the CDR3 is TGTGCCAGTAGTATGCAGGGGGCGTACTATGGCTACACCTTC. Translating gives CASSMQGAYYGYTF.

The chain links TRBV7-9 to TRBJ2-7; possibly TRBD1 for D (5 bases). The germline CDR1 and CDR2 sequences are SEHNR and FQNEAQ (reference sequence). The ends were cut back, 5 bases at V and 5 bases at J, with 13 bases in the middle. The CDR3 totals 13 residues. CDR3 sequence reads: CASSERGRDEQYF. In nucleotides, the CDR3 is TGTGCCAGCAGCGAAAGGGGTCGGGACGAGCAGTACTTC.

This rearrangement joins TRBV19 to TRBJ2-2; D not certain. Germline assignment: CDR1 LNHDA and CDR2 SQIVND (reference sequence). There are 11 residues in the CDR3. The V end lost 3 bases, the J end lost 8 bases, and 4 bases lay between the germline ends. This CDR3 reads CASSMSGELFF. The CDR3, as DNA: TGTGCCAGTAGTATGTCTGGGGAGCTGTTTTTT.

CDR3 bases: TGTGCCAGCAGTTTATCCGCCGGTATCCAAGAGACCCAGTACTTC. Its translation: CASSLSAGIQETQYF. The rearrangement uses TRBV27 and TRBJ2-5; D is ambiguous. Germline CDR1 and CDR2: MNHEY and SMNVEV (reference sequence). Trimming left V 0 bases short and J 1 base short, with 9 bases between. The CDR3 totals 15 residues.

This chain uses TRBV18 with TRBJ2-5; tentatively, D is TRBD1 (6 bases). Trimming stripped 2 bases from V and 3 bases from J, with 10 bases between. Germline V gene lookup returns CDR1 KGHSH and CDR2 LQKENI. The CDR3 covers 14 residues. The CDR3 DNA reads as TGTGCCAGCTCACCAACAGGGCCCGAAGAGACCCAGTACTTC. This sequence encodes CASSPTGPEETQYF.

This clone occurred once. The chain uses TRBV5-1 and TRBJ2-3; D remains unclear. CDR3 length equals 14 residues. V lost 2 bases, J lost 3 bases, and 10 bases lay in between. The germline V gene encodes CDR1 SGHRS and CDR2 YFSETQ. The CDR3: CASSFAGATDTQYF. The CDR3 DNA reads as TGCGCCAGCAGCTTCGCTGGTGCGACAGATACGCAGTATTTT.